Listed below are T cell receptor beta chains from one sample, sequenced in a study of cytomegalovirus exposure and HLA in healthy donors. Sequencing used immunoSEQ multiplex PCR; TCRdb keeps in-frame clones, though not all of them. The table includes 95,000 to 150,000 clones, 80% detected once. What was sequenced was PBMCs. The origin of the receptors is a man under 40 in good health and CMV-seronegative. The CDR3 runs from the conserved cysteine through the conserved F or W. A D gene is named only where the DNA matches it firmly. Part of the rows lack a size; the others show once, few, many or a class for expanded clones.

d_gene: TRBD2; j_gene: TRBJ2-2; abundance: .; v_gene: TRBV6-1; CDR3nt: TGTGCCAGCAGCCTCCAAAGCGGGGACGGGGAGCTGTTTTTT; CDR3aa: CASSLQSGDGELFF
d_gene: TRBD2; j_gene: TRBJ2-7; abundance: .; v_gene: TRBV13; CDR3nt: TGTGCCAGCAGCTCTACCCCCGCGGGGGGCCTCTACGAGCAGTACTTC; CDR3aa: CASSSTPAGGLYEQYF
d_gene: .; j_gene: TRBJ1-1; abundance: .; v_gene: TRBV5-1; CDR3nt: TGCGCCAGCAGCTTGGGAGGGGGAGTGAACACTGAAGCTTTCTTT; CDR3aa: CASSLGGGVNTEAFF
d_gene: .; j_gene: TRBJ2-7; abundance: .; v_gene: TRBV7-9; CDR3nt: TGTGCCGGATCGACAGGACAGCAGGTCGAGCAGTACTTC; CDR3aa: CAGSTGQQVEQYF
d_gene: TRBD2; j_gene: TRBJ2-3; abundance: .; v_gene: TRBV5-6; CDR3nt: TGTGCCAGCAGCTTGCGCCCCTCTAGCGGGGGGGGCACAGATACGCAGTATTTT; CDR3aa: CASSLRPSSGGGTDTQYF
d_gene: .; j_gene: TRBJ2-5; abundance: once; v_gene: TRBV7-9; CDR3nt: TGTGCCAGCAGCTTAGAACCCCCGGGGCGGGGGCCCCAGTACTTC; CDR3aa: CASSLEPPGRGPQYF
d_gene: TRBD2; j_gene: TRBJ2-3; abundance: .; v_gene: TRBV5-1; CDR3nt: TGCGCCAGCAGCTCCGGGACTAGCGGGGGGGCAAGGACAGATACGCAGTATTTT; CDR3aa: CASSSGTSGGARTDTQYF
d_gene: TRBD1; j_gene: TRBJ1-5; abundance: .; v_gene: TRBV19; CDR3nt: TGTGCCAGTAGTAAGCTGGGACAGGGTCAAAATCAGCCCCAGCATTTT; CDR3aa: CASSKLGQGQNQPQHF
d_gene: .; j_gene: TRBJ1-5; abundance: .; v_gene: TRBV28; CDR3nt: TGTGCCAGCAGGTATGACAGATCCAATCAGCCCCAGCATTTT; CDR3aa: CASRYDRSNQPQHF
d_gene: TRBD1; j_gene: TRBJ1-6; abundance: .; v_gene: TRBV11-2; CDR3nt: TGTGCCAGCCAAGGGGGCGATGGGACACCCCTCCACTTT; CDR3aa: CASQGGDGTPLHF
d_gene: .; j_gene: TRBJ1-1; abundance: .; v_gene: TRBV5-1; CDR3nt: TGCGCCAGCAGCACCCTCGGGCAGGGGAAGACTGAAGCTTTCTTT; CDR3aa: CASSTLGQGKTEAFF
d_gene: .; j_gene: TRBJ2-1; abundance: .; v_gene: TRBV7-9; CDR3nt: TGTGCCAGCAGCTTACCAATGGGAGGACTATTTAATGAGCAGTTCTTC; CDR3aa: CASSLPMGGLFNEQFF
d_gene: TRBD2; j_gene: TRBJ2-2; abundance: few; v_gene: TRBV27; CDR3nt: TGTGCCAGCAGTTTCCGGCTAGCGGGGGAAACCGGGGAGCTGTTTTTT; CDR3aa: CASSFRLAGETGELFF
d_gene: TRBD1; j_gene: TRBJ2-7; abundance: .; v_gene: TRBV9; CDR3nt: TGTGCCAGCAGCGTAATGGACAGGGGTGGGGAGCAGTACTTC; CDR3aa: CASSVMDRGGEQYF
d_gene: .; j_gene: TRBJ1-6; abundance: .; v_gene: TRBV25-1; CDR3nt: TGTGCCAGCAGTGGCGACGACATTCTCAGGTCACCCCTCCACTTT; CDR3aa: CASSGDDILRSPLHF
d_gene: TRBD1; j_gene: TRBJ1-1; abundance: .; v_gene: TRBV29-1; CDR3nt: TGCAGCGTTGTGGGCAGGGGGATAATCGGCACTGAAGCTTTCTTT; CDR3aa: CSVVGRGIIGTEAFF
d_gene: TRBD2; j_gene: TRBJ2-3; abundance: .; v_gene: TRBV15; CDR3nt: TGTGCCACCAGCAGCCTTAGCGGGGGTTACGAAGATACGCAGTATTTT; CDR3aa: CATSSLSGGYEDTQYF
d_gene: TRBD2; j_gene: TRBJ2-3; abundance: .; v_gene: TRBV25-1; CDR3nt: TGTGCCAGCAGTCGGGGGGGGAACACAGATACGCAGTATTTT; CDR3aa: CASSRGGNTDTQYF
d_gene: .; j_gene: TRBJ2-1; abundance: .; v_gene: TRBV18; CDR3nt: TGTGCCAGCTCGCCATTGGGAACAGGGCCAACGTCCTACAATGAGCAGTTCTTC; CDR3aa: CASSPLGTGPTSYNEQFF
d_gene: .; j_gene: TRBJ1-1; abundance: .; v_gene: TRBV2; CDR3nt: TGTGCCAGCAGTATCCTCACAAGTACTGAAGCTTTCTTT; CDR3aa: CASSILTSTEAFF
d_gene: TRBD1; j_gene: TRBJ1-1; abundance: .; v_gene: TRBV5-1; CDR3nt: TGCGCCAGCAGCGCGACTGGGACAGCCACTGAAGCTTTCTTT; CDR3aa: CASSATGTATEAFF
d_gene: .; j_gene: TRBJ2-7; abundance: .; v_gene: TRBV5-6; CDR3nt: TGTGCCAGCAGCTTGCAGGGGACCTACGAGCAGTACTTC; CDR3aa: CASSLQGTYEQYF
d_gene: TRBD2; j_gene: TRBJ2-3; abundance: .; v_gene: TRBV28; CDR3nt: TGTGCCAGCAGATCTACTCAGACTAGCACAGATGCGCAGTATTTT; CDR3aa: CASRSTQTSTDAQYF
d_gene: .; j_gene: TRBJ2-6; abundance: few; v_gene: TRBV2; CDR3nt: TGTGCCAGCAGTGAATGGGCCTCTGGGGCCAACGTCCTGACTTTC; CDR3aa: CASSEWASGANVLTF
d_gene: TRBD1; j_gene: TRBJ1-6; abundance: once; v_gene: TRBV13; CDR3nt: TGTGCCAGCAGCTACGAACAGGGGAGGAATTCACCCCTCCACTTT; CDR3aa: CASSYEQGRNSPLHF
d_gene: .; j_gene: TRBJ1-1; abundance: .; v_gene: TRBV6-6; CDR3nt: TGTGCCAGCAGTTACGCGGGGGTTAGCACTGAAGCTTTCTTT; CDR3aa: CASSYAGVSTEAFF